Presented here are 31 T cell receptor beta chains from one specimen sequenced in a study of shared clonotypes between healthy human individuals. Some clones are missing from TCRdb's copy, which holds only in-frame ones; the method was immunoSEQ multiplex PCR. The sample comprises millions of clones, 90% to 95% of which are singletons, and 0.11% to 0.15% rests with the top ten. Material for sequencing was naive CD4+ T cells sorted from blood. Subset: CD45RA+ positively selected. Receptors originate from a man aged 18 to 29 in good health.

The V call is TRBV5-1, the J call TRBJ2-2, with a possible D match to TRBD2 (6 bases). The V end was cut by 0 bases, the J end by 6 bases, with 12 bases between. The CDR3 loop spans 15 amino acids. Germline-derived CDR1 and CDR2 are SGHRS and YFSETQ. The chain's CDR3 is CASSLAGGLPGELFF. The CDR3 bases are TGCGCCAGCAGCTTGGCCGGAGGGTTGCCCGGGGAGCTGTTTTTT.

The J gene is TRBJ2-7, the V gene TRBV28, with D possibly TRBD1 on 5 matching bases. Germline CDR1 is MDHEN and CDR2 is SYDVKM. The V and J ends lost 6 bases and 2 bases respectively, with 11 bases between them. The CDR3 runs to 13 residues. In DNA form, the CDR3 reads TGTGCCAGCAGCGACAGTCCAACCTACGAGCAGTACTTC. Translation gives CASSDSPTYEQYF.

The chain is built from TRBV6-4 and TRBJ1-5; D uncertain. The V end lost 4 bases, the J end lost 2 bases, and 6 bases lay between the germline ends. Germline CDR1 MRHNA, CDR2 SNTAGT. This CDR3 region has 13 residues. CDR3 sequence (DNA): TGTGCCAGCAGTGTGGAGGGCAATCAGCCCCAGCATTTT. Translated, it gives CASSVEGNQPQHF.

V usage is TRBV19 and J usage is TRBJ1-1; 7 nucleotides agree with TRBD1. CDR1 and CDR2 (germline): LNHDA, SQIVND (reference sequence). V lost 7 bases and J lost 1; bases outside the gene matches: 9. This CDR3 is built from 15 residues. As DNA, the CDR3 is TGTGCCAGTACGGAAAGGGGGCGAGGGAACACTGAAGCTTTCTTT. Its protein is CASTERGRGNTEAFF. Variable domain in full (rest from reference TRBV19 and TRBJ1-1): DGGITQSPKYLFRKEGQNVTLSCEQNLNHDAMYWYRQDPGQGLRLIYYSQIVNDFQKGDIAEGYSVSREKKESFPLTVTSAQKNPTAFYLCASTERGRGNTEAFFGQGTRLTVV.

V usage is TRBV28 and J usage is TRBJ1-2; the D gene is possibly TRBD1 (5 bases). The CDR3 has 15 residues. Germline V CDR1 and CDR2: MDHEN, SYDVKM. V was cut by 5 bases and J by 6 bases, with 19 bases left in between. CDR3 sequence reads: CASSTLPGDGDGYTF. The CDR3 bases are TGTGCCAGCAGTACCCTTCCCGGGGACGGAGATGGCTACACCTTC.

The chain carries TRBV30 and TRBJ2-5; tentatively, D is TRBD2 (6 bases). Germline values: CDR1 GTSNPN, CDR2 SVGIG (reference sequence). Trimming stripped 3 bases from V and 0 bases from J, with 20 bases between. This CDR3 has 17 residues. In DNA, the CDR3 is TGTGCCTGGAGCCCACGCGGGGCGCAATGGTACCAAGAGACCCAGTACTTC. Encoded protein: CAWSPRGAQWYQETQYF.

The V and J genes are TRBV10-3 and TRBJ2-2; TRBD2 is a possible D gene (5 bases). Germline V gene lookup returns CDR1 ENHRY and CDR2 SYGVKD. This CDR3 is 16 amino acids long. Trimming removed 2 bases at V and 4 bases at J, with 14 bases between. The CDR3 here is CAISEPWPRGTGELFF. The CDR3 DNA reads TGTGCCATCAGTGAGCCTTGGCCCCGGGGCACCGGGGAGCTGTTTTTT.

The chain has TRBV6-6 and TRBJ1-5; no reliable D call. The germline V gene encodes CDR1 MNHNY and CDR2 SVGAGI (reference sequence). The CDR3 length is 14 residues. Between the trimmed V and J ends, which lost 2 bases and 4 bases, there was a span of 9 bases. The CDR3 loop reads CASSYDHDNQPQHF. The CDR3 DNA sequence: TGTGCCAGCAGTTACGACCATGATAATCAGCCCCAGCATTTT.

The chain links TRBV5-6 to TRBJ1-1; a weak D match, TRBD1 (5 bases). The CDR3 runs to 14 residues. V shed 0 bases and J shed 3 bases, with 9 bases lying between them. The germline V gene has CDR1 SGHDT and CDR2 YYEEEE. The CDR3 DNA follows: TGTGCCAGCAGCTTGGGGGGCGGGGACACTGAAGCTTTCTTT. This encodes CASSLGGGDTEAFF.

The chain links TRBV18 to TRBJ1-5; possible D gene TRBD1, 5 bases. Germline assignment: CDR1 KGHSH and CDR2 LQKENI. The CDR3 is 14 residues long. The germline V and J ends were trimmed by 4 bases and 7 bases, with 14 bases remaining between them. CDR3 in DNA: TGTGCCAGCTCACGAGAGGGGCCACCCCAGCCCCAGCATTTT. Protein: CASSREGPPQPQHF.

In regard to this clone: The sample carries other DNA sequences with the same CDR3. J is TRBJ2-7 and V is TRBV30; 8 bases line up with TRBD1. Looked up from germline, CDR1 is GTSNPN and CDR2 is SVGIG (reference sequence). Trimming took 3 bases from V and 2 from J; bases not matched to a gene: 0. The CDR3 totals 12 residues. The CDR3 protein is CAWRDRAYEQYF. The CDR3 DNA reads TGTGCCTGGAGGGACAGGGCCTACGAGCAGTACTTC.

This chain connects TRBV7-2 to TRBJ2-7; tentatively, D is TRBD1 or TRBD2 (6 bases each). The CDR3 sequence is 15 residues long. Germline CDR1 and CDR2: SGHTA and FQGNSA. Trimming took 3 bases from V and 2 from J, leaving 14 bases between them. The CDR3 DNA is TGTGCCAGCAGCTTCGGAAACGGGGGCACCTACGAGCAGTACTTC. Its protein is CASSFGNGGTYEQYF.

The rearrangement uses TRBV6-1 and TRBJ1-2; a possible D gene is TRBD1 (5 bases). Trimming removed 4 bases at V and 3 bases at J, with 21 bases between. Germline V gene sequence: CDR1 MNHNS, CDR2 SASEGT. The CDR3 spans 17 residues. This CDR3 reads CASSVPGPGDKDYGYTF. The CDR3 DNA reads TGTGCCAGCAGTGTTCCGGGCCCGGGGGATAAGGACTATGGCTACACCTTC.

The table lists this clone with a count of one. The chain uses TRBV5-4 and TRBJ2-7, with D maybe TRBD2 (6 bases). With 1 base removed from V and 1 base from J, the gap between germline ends came to 12 bases. The CDR3 sequence is 15 residues long. Per the germline V gene, CDR1 is SGHNT and CDR2 is YYREEE (reference sequence). The DNA of the CDR3 is TGTGCCAGCAGCTTGACCGGGGCGGGATCCTACGAGCAGTACTTC. Residues: CASSLTGAGSYEQYF.

The V call is TRBV4-2, the J call TRBJ1-6; tentative D call: TRBD1 (5 bases). CDR3 length: 20 amino acids. V was pared by 0 bases and J by 5 bases, with 23 bases between. The germline CDR1 and CDR2 sequences are LGHNA and YNFKEQ. As DNA, the CDR3 is TGTGCCAGCAGCCAAGAATACAGGAGTCGTGGTTCCCAAGATAATTCACCCCTCCACTTT. The encoded protein is CASSQEYRSRGSQDNSPLHF.

This chain uses TRBV11-2 with TRBJ2-7; no clear D gene. Germline lookup yields CDR1 SGHAT and CDR2 FQNNGV. The CDR3 covers 13 residues. V was cut by 0 bases and J by 5 bases, with 8 bases left in between. The CDR3 reads CASSLDRKDEQYF. The DNA for the CDR3 is TGTGCCAGCAGCTTAGATCGGAAGGACGAGCAGTACTTC.

V gene TRBV5-5 combines with J gene TRBJ2-7; D uncertain. The CDR3 is 13 residues long. With 1 base removed from V and 2 bases from J, the gap between germline ends came to 7 bases. Germline V lookup: CDR1 SGHKS, CDR2 YYEKEE (reference sequence). CDR3: CASSLSPAYEQYF. For the CDR3, the DNA is TGTGCCAGCAGCTTGTCCCCAGCCTACGAGCAGTACTTC.

V and J are TRBV10-1 and TRBJ2-3, with D possibly matching TRBD1 (5 bases). Between the trimmed V and J ends, which lost 2 bases and 0 bases, there was a span of 12 bases. CDR3 size: 16 residues. Germline V gives CDR1 WNHNN, CDR2 SYGVQD (reference sequence). The CDR3, as DNA: TGCGCCAGCAGTGAGGGGCGAGACAGTAGCACAGATACGCAGTATTTT. Translation: CASSEGRDSSTDTQYF.

V gene TRBV9 combines with J gene TRBJ2-7, with D perhaps given as TRBD1 or TRBD2 (5 bases each). Trimming removed 5 bases from V and 0 bases from J, with 21 bases in between. The length of the CDR3 is 17 residues. The germline CDR1 and CDR2 sequences are SGDLS and YYNGEE. Written as DNA, the CDR3 is TGTGCCAGCAGTCCTCAGGGTGTTAGCGTAACCTCCTACGAGCAGTACTTC. Translated, it gives CASSPQGVSVTSYEQYF.

The chain links TRBV30 to TRBJ2-5, with D perhaps matching TRBD2 (6 bases). Germline CDR1 is GTSNPN and CDR2 is SVGIG (reference sequence). V dropped 2 bases and J dropped 0 bases, with 10 bases sitting between them. This CDR3 region has 14 residues. In nucleotides, the CDR3 is TGTGCCTGGAGTATGGGGGACTACCAAGAGACCCAGTACTTC. It translates to CAWSMGDYQETQYF.

The V and J genes are TRBV6-6 and TRBJ2-7; no clear D gene. The CDR3 covers 13 residues. Germline CDR1 MNHNY, CDR2 SVGAGI (reference sequence). V was shortened by 2 bases and J by 6 bases, with 11 bases between the two germline ends. The CDR3 is CASSYVKRGEQYF. The CDR3 DNA follows: TGTGCCAGCAGTTACGTAAAAAGAGGCGAGCAGTACTTC.

In this sample, this clone turned up once. The V call is TRBV5-6, the J call TRBJ1-1; D remains ambiguous. V lost 7 bases to trimming and J lost 0 bases, with 7 bases between them. The germline V gene encodes CDR1 SGHDT and CDR2 YYEEEE. CDR3 length equals 12 residues. DNA for the CDR3: TGTGCCAGCTGGAGAATGAACACTGAAGCTTTCTTT. It codes for CASWRMNTEAFF.

This rearrangement joins TRBV2 to TRBJ1-2, with 7 nucleotides matching TRBD1. The junction had 12 bases not matched to a gene; V was cut back by 8 bases and J by 6 bases. This CDR3 is built from 14 residues. CDR1 SNHLY and CDR2 FYNNEI come from the germline V gene. CDR3 loop: CASDALFTGDGYTF. The DNA of the CDR3 is TGTGCCAGCGATGCGCTCTTTACAGGGGATGGCTACACCTTC.

The V and J genes are TRBV11-2 and TRBJ1-2; no firm D call. The V gene's germline CDR1 is SGHAT and CDR2 FQNNGV. The CDR3 totals 15 residues. The V end was cut by 3 bases, the J end by 0 bases, with 11 bases between. Here the CDR3 reads CASSFEGSSNYGYTF. In nucleotides, the CDR3 is TGTGCCAGCAGCTTCGAAGGGAGTTCTAACTATGGCTACACCTTC.

V is TRBV7-2 and J is TRBJ2-3; TRBD2 agrees at 7 bases. Germline loops: CDR1 SGHTA, CDR2 FQGNSA. Trimming at V came to 4 bases and at J to 3 bases, leaving 1 base not matched to a gene. The CDR3 is made up of 13 amino acids. Here the CDR3 reads CASSSLATDTQYF. DNA for the CDR3: TGTGCCAGCAGCTCACTAGCGACAGATACGCAGTATTTT. Complete variable domain (other parts from reference TRBV7-2 and TRBJ2-3): GAGVSQSPSNKVTEKGKDVELRCDPISGHTALYWYRQSLGQGLEFLIYFQGNSAPDKSGLPSDRFSAERTGGSVSTLTIQRTQQEDSAVYLCASSSLATDTQYFGPGTRLTVL.

J is TRBJ2-7 and V is TRBV2; 10 bases map to TRBD1. The germline gives CDR1 SNHLY, CDR2 FYNNEI. The CDR3 is made up of 15 amino acids. The V and J ends lost 8 bases and 4 bases, in that order; junction bases with no gene match: 11. The CDR3 DNA is TGTGCCAGCCAGATCGACCGGGACAGGGGATACGAGCAGTACTTC. This translates into CASQIDRDRGYEQYF.

This chain links TRBV11-2 with TRBJ1-2, with D maybe TRBD1 (6 bases). This CDR3 contains 14 residues. Trimming shortened V by 6 bases and J by 0 bases, and 11 bases separated the two germline ends. CDR1 and CDR2 from the germline V gene are SGHAT and FQNNGV. CDR3 in DNA: TGTGCCAGCAGACTGACAGGAGCTAACTATGGCTACACCTTC. Translated: CASRLTGANYGYTF.

This sequence joins TRBV28 and TRBJ2-1; 11 bases match TRBD1. J lost 6 bases, V lost 4 bases, and 5 bases had no gene match. CDR3 length: 15 residues. Per germline, CDR1 MDHEN and CDR2 SYDVKM. The chain's CDR3 is CASSSLGTGGNEQFF. The CDR3 region has the DNA TGTGCCAGCAGTTCCCTTGGGACAGGGGGCAATGAGCAGTTCTTC.

This sequence joins TRBV19 and TRBJ2-2; no clear D gene. V was shortened by 5 bases and J by 0 bases, with 7 bases between the two germline ends. This CDR3 region has 14 residues. Per germline, CDR1 LNHDA and CDR2 SQIVND (reference sequence). CDR3 sequence reads: CASSALSNTGELFF. The CDR3 DNA reads as TGTGCCAGTAGTGCCCTATCGAACACCGGGGAGCTGTTTTTT.

V usage is TRBV2 and J usage is TRBJ1-5; D uncertain. This CDR3 spans 14 amino acids. V lost 5 bases and J lost 0, with 8 bases in between. Germline V gene sequence: CDR1 SNHLY, CDR2 FYNNEI. The CDR3 nucleotides are TGTGCCAGCAGTTTCCACCATAGCAATCAGCCCCAGCATTTT. Translated, it gives CASSFHHSNQPQHF.

In the case of this clone: No conserved phenylalanine or tryptophan ends this CDR3, so it is likely a read error. It is unclear where the CDR3 begins or ends on the DNA, so no DNA is shown, and the CDR3 is as TCRdb lists it. The chain employs TRBV6-1 and TRBJ1-2. The germline CDR1 and CDR2 sequences are MNHNS and SASEGT. 11 amino acids form the CDR3, both terminal residues included. This CDR3 is CASSSLGGVAI.